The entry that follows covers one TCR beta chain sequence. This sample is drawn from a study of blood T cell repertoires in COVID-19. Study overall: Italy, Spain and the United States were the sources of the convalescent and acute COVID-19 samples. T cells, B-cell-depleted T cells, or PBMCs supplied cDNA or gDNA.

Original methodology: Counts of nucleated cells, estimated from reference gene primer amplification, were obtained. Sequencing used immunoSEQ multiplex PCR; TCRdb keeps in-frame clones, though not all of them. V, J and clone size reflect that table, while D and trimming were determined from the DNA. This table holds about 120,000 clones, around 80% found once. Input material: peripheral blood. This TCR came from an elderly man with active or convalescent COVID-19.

The CDR3 sequence: CASADRGYSNQPQHF. CDR3 bases: TGTGCTAGTGCCGACAGGGGGTATAGCAATCAGCCCCAGCATTTT. J is TRBJ1-5 and V is TRBV12-5, with 9 bases matching TRBD1. This CDR3 spans 15 amino acids. V lost 7 bases to trimming and J lost 0 bases; unmatched junction nucleotides: 4. Germline CDR1 is LGHNT and CDR2 is FRNRAP.